The clone carrying this T cell receptor (beta chain) was observed a handful of times. Its target is not known. The record originates from a study of identical twins. General study results and limits: The abundant beta clonotypes from cord blood had fewer insertions, and memory repertoires had none of this.

In TCRdb, the 5' RACE reads were re-called with MiXCR into one record per CDR3 protein. The sample lists over 550,000 distinct CDR3 sequences, less than 9% occurring once. CDR3 length: 16 residues. With V trimmed by 5 bases and J by 1 base, 6 bases remained unmatched. The germline V gene has CDR1 SGHVS and CDR2 FNYEAQ. This sample was also put to use in a study of yellow fever vaccine responses in identical twins. That publication notes: Vaccine-induced T cell responses in twins were reportedly observed to appear partly convergent, partly personalized.

Sequenced material: PBMCs. V usage is TRBV7-6 and J usage is TRBJ2-5; 11 bases line up with TRBD2. The TCR was taken from a woman between 18 and 29 years old in good health. CDR3 nucleotide sequence: TGTGCCAGCAGCCACCGACTAGCGGGGTCCCAAGAGACCCAGTACTTC. Amino acids: CASSHRLAGSQETQYF.